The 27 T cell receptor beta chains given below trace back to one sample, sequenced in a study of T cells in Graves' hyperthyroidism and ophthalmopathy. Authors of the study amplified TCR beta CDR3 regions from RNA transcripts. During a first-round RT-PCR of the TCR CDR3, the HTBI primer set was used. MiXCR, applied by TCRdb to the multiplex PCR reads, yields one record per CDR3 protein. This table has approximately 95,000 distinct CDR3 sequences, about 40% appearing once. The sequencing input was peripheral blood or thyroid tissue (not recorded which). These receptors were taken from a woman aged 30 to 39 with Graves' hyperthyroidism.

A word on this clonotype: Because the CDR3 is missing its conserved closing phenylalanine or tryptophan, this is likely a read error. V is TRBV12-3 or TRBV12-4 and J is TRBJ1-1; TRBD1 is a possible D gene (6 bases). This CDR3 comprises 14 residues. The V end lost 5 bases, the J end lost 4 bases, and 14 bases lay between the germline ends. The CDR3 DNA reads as TGTGCCAGCAGTGCGGGGGGCGTGAGCACTGAAGCTTTCTCT. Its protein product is CASSAGGVSTEAFS.

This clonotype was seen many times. DNA for the CDR3: TGTGCCAGCAGAACGCCCGACACAGATACGCAGTATTTT. This codes for CASRTPDTDTQYF. V usage is TRBV6-5 and J usage is TRBJ2-3; D is unclear. CDR3 size: 13 residues. The ends were cut back, 6 bases at V and 2 bases at J, with 9 bases in the middle. Germline values: CDR1 MNHEY, CDR2 SVGAGI.

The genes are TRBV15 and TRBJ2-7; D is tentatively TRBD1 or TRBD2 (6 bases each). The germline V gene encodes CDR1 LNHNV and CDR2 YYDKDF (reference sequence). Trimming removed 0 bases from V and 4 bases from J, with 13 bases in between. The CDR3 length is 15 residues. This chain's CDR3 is CATSRDPGGRYEQYF. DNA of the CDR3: TGTGCCACCAGCAGAGATCCTGGGGGGCGGTACGAGCAGTACTTC. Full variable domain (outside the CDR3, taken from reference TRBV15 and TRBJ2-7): DAMVIQNPRYQVTQFGKPVTLSCSQTLNHNVMYWYQQKSSQAPKLLFHYYDKDFNNEADTPDNFQSRRPNTSFCFLDIRSPGLGDTAMYLCATSRDPGGRYEQYFGPGTRLTVT.

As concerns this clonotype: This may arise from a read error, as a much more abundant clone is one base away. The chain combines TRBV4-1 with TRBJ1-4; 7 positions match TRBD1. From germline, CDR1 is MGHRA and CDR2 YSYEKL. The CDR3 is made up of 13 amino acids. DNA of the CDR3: TGCGCCAATACGACAGGGTCTAATGAAGAACTGTTTTTT. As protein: CANTTGSNEELFF.

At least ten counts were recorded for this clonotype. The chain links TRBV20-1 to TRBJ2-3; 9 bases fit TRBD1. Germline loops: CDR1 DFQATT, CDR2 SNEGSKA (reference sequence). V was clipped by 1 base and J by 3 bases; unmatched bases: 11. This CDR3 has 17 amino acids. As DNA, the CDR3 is TGCAGTGCTAGAGTGCCATATATAGACAGGGGGACAGATACGCAGTATTTT. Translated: CSARVPYIDRGTDTQYF.

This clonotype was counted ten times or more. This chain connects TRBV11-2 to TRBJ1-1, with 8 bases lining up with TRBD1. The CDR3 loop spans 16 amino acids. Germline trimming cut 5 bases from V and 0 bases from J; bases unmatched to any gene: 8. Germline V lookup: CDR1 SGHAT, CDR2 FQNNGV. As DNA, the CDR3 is TGTGCCAGCAGCCCACGGACAGGGAGGATGAACACTGAAGCTTTCTTT. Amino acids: CASSPRTGRMNTEAFF.

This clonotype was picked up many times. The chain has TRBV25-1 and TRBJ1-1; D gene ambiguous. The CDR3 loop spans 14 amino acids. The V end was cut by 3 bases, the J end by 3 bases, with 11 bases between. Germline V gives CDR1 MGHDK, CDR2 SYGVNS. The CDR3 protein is CASSESAEDTEAFF. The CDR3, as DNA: TGTGCCAGCAGTGAGTCGGCTGAGGACACTGAAGCTTTCTTT.

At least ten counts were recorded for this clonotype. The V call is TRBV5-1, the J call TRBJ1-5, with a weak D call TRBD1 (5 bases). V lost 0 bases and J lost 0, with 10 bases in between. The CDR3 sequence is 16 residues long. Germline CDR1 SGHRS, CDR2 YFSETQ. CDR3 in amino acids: CASSLAGQYSNQPQHF. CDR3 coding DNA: TGCGCCAGCAGCTTGGCTGGACAATATAGCAATCAGCCCCAGCATTTT.

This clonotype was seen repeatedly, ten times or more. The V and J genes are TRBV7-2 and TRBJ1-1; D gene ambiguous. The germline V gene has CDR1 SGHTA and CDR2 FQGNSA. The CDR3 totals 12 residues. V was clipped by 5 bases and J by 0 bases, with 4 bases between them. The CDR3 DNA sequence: TGTGCCAGCAGCCGAATGAACACTGAAGCTTTCTTT. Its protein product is CASSRMNTEAFF.

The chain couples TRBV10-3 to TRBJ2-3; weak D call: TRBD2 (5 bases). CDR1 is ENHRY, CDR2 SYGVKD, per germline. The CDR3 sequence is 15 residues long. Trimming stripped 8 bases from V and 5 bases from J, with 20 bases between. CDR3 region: CAIGAERVGGDTQYF. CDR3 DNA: TGTGCCATCGGAGCGGAGAGGGTCGGTGGAGATACGCAGTATTTT.

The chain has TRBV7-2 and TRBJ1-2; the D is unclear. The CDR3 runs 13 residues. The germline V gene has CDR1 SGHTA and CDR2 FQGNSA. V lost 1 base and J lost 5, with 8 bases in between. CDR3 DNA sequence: TGTGCCAGCAGCTTAGATGGCCTTTATGGCTACACCTTC. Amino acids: CASSLDGLYGYTF.

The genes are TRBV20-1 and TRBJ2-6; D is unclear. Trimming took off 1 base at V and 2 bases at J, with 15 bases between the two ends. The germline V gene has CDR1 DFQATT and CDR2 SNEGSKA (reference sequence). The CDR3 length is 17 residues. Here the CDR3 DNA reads TGCAGTGCTAGAGGCCCTGAAGAAAGGGCTGGGGCCAACGTCCTGACTTTC. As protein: CSARGPEERAGANVLTF.

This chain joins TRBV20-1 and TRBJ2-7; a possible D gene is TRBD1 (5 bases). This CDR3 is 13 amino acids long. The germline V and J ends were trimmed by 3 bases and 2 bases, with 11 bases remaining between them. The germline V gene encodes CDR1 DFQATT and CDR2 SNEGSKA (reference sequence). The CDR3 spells CSARSGRAYEQYF. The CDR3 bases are TGCAGTGCTAGGTCAGGCAGGGCCTACGAGCAGTACTTC.

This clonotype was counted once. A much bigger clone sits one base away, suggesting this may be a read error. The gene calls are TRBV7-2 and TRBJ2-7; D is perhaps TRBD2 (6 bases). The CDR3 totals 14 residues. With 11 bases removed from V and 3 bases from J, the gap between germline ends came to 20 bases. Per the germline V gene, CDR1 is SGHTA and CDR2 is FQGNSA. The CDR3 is CAWSVREELYEQYF. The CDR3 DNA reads TGTGCCTGGAGTGTGAGGGAGGAACTCTACGAGCAGTACTTC.

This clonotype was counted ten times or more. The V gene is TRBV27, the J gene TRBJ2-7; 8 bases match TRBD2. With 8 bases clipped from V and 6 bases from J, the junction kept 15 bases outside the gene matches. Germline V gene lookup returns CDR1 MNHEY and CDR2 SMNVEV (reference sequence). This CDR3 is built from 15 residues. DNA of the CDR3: TGTGCCAGCGCCCTCTCAGAGCGGGAGAGGACCGAGCAGTACTTC. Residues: CASALSERERTEQYF.

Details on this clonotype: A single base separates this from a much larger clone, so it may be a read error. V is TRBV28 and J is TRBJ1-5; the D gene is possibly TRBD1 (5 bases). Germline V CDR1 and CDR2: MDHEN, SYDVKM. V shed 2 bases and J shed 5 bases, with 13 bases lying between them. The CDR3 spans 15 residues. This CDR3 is CASSLHGGQYQPQHF. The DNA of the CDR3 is TGTGCCAGCAGTTTACACGGGGGTCAGTATCAGCCCCAGCATTTT.

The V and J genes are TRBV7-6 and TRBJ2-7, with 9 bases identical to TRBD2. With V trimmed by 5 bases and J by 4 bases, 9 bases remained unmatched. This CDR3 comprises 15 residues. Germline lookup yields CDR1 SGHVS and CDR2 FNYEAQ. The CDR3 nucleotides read TGTGCCAGCAGCCTAGATAGCGGGAGTCGGTACGAGCAGTACTTC. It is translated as CASSLDSGSRYEQYF.

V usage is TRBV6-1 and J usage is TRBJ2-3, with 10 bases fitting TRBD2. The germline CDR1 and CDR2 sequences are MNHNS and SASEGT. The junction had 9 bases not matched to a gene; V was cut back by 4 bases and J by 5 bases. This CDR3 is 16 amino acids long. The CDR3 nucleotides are TGTGCCAGCAGTGTCGGACTAGCGGTATCGGGAGATACGCAGTATTTT. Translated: CASSVGLAVSGDTQYF.

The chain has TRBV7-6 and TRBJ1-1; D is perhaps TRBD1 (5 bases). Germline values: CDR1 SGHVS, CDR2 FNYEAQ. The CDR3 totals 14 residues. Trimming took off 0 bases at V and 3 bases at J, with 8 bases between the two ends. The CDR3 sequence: CASSLAGTDTEAFF. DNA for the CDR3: TGTGCCAGCAGCTTAGCCGGGACGGACACTGAAGCTTTCTTT.

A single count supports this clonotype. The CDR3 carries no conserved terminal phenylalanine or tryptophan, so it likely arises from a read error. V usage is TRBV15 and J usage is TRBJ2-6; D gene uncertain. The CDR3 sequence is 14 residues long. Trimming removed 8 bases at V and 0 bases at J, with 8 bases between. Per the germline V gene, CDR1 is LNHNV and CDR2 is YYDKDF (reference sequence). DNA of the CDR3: TGTGCCACCCAGATAGGCTCTGGGGCCAACGTCCTGACTTCC. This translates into CATQIGSGANVLTS.

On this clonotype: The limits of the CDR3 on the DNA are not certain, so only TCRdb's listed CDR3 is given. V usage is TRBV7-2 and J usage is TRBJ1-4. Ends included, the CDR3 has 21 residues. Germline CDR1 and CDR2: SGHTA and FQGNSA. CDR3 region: CASSSSPLRASFGQGNEKLFF.

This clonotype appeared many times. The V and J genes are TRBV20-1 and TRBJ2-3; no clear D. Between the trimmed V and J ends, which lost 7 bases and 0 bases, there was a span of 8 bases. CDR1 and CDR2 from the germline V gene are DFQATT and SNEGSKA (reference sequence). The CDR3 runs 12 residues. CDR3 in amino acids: CSDDGSTDTQYF. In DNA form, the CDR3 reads TGCAGTGACGACGGAAGCACAGATACGCAGTATTTT.

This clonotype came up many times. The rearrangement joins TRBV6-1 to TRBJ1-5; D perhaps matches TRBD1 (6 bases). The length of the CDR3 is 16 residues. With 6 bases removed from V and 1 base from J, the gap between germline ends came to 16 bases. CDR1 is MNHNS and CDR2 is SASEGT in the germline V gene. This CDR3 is CASSPKTGWSNQPQHF. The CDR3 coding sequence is TGTGCCAGCAGCCCCAAGACAGGTTGGAGCAATCAGCCCCAGCATTTT.

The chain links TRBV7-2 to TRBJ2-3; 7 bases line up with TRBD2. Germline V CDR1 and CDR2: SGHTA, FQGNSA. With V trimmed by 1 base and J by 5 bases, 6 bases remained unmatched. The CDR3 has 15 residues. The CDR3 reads CASSLEAGDVDTQYF. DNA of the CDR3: TGTGCCAGCAGCTTAGAGGCGGGAGATGTAGATACGCAGTATTTT. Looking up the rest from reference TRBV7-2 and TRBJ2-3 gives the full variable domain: GAGVSQSPSNKVTEKGKDVELRCDPISGHTALYWYRQSLGQGLEFLIYFQGNSAPDKSGLPSDRFSAERTGGSVSTLTIQRTQQEDSAVYLCASSLEAGDVDTQYFGPGTRLTVL.

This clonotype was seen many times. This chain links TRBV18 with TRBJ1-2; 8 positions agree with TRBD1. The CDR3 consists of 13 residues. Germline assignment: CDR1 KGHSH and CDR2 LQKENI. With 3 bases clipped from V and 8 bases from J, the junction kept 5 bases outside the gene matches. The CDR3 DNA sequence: TGTGCCAGCTCACCGGGACAGGACAACGGCTACACCTTC. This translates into CASSPGQDNGYTF.

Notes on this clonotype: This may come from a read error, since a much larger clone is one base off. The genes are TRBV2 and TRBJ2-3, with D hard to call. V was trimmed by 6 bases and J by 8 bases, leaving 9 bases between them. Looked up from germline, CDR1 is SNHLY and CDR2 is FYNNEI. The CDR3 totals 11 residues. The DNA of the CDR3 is TGTGCCAGCAGATTCTCTGTTACGCAGTATTTT. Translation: CASRFSVTQYF.

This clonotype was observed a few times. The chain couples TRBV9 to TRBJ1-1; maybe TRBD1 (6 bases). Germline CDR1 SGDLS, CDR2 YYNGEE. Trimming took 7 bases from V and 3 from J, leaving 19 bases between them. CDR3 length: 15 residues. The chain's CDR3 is CASSPLRGVDTEAFF. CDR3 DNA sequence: TGTGCCAGCTCACCACTTAGGGGGGTGGACACTGAAGCTTTCTTT.